The entry that follows covers one T cell receptor beta chain sequence. Its antigen remains unidentified. The data belong to a study of response to subunit inactivated influenza vaccine. Findings of the study overall: Researchers suggested that each seasonal influenza vaccination recruits few new T cells.

TCRdb independently ran MiXCR on the RT-PCR reads; one entry per CDR3 protein. The repertoire includes some 520,000 distinct CDR3 sequences, approximately 17% of them detected once, and 3% sits in the top ten. V shed 7 bases and J shed 1 base, with 11 bases lying between them. The CDR3 is 14 amino acids. Germline CDR1 and CDR2: LNHDA and SQIVND (reference sequence). V and J are TRBV19 and TRBJ2-1, with D possibly being TRBD1 or TRBD2 (5 bases each). This TCR was sampled from a man in his fifties or sixties who received an inactivated influenza vaccine. Sequencing was performed on CD4+ T cells sorted from PBMCs, taken about 24 months after vaccination. The CDR3 bases are TGTGCCAGTAAGAGGGGAACGTCCTACAATGAGCAGTTCTTC. Amino acid sequence: CASKRGTSYNEQFF.